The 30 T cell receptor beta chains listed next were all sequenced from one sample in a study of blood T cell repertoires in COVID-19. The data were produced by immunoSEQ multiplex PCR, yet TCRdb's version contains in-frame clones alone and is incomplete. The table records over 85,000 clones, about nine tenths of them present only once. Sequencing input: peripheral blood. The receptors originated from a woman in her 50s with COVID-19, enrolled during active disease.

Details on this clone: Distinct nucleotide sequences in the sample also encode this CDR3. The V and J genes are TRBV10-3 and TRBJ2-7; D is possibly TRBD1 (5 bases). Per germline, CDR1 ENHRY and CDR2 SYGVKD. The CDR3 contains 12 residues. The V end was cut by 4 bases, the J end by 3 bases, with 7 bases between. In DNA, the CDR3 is TGTGCCATCAGTGCTGACAGCTACGAGCAGTACTTC. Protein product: CAISADSYEQYF.

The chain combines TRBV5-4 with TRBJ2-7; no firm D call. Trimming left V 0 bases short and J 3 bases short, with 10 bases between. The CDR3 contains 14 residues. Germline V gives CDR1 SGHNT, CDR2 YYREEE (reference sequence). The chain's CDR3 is CASSLAADIYEQYF. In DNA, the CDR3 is TGTGCCAGCAGCTTGGCCGCGGATATCTACGAGCAGTACTTC.

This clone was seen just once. CDR3 sequence reads: CASSLYYLQEDHEKLFF. The CDR3 bases are TGTGCCAGCAGCTTGTACTACCTTCAGGAGGATCATGAAAAACTGTTTTTT. The chain joins TRBV5-6 to TRBJ1-4; no firm D call. CDR1 SGHDT and CDR2 YYEEEE come from the germline V gene. Trimming removed 1 base at V and 6 bases at J, with 19 bases between. The CDR3 covers 17 residues. The full variable domain, its missing parts supplied by reference TRBV5-6 and TRBJ1-4, is DAGVTQSPTHLIKTRGQQVTLRCSPKSGHDTVSWYQQALGQGPQFIFQYYEEEERQRGNFPDRFSGHQFPNYSSELNVNALLLGDSALYLCASSLYYLQEDHEKLFFGSGTQLSVL.

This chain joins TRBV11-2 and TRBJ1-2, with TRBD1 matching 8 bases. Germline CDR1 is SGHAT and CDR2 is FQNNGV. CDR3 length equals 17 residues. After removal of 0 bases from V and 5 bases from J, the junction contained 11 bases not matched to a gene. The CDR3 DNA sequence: TGTGCCAGCAGCTTAGATGGTTCAGGGGGCGGATTATATGGCTACACCTTC. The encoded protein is CASSLDGSGGGLYGYTF.

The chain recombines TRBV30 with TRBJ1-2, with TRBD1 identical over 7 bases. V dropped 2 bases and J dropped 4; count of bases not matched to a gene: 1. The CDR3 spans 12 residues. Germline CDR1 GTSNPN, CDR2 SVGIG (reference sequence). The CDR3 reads CAWSRQGYGYTF. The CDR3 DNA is TGTGCCTGGAGTCGACAGGGCTATGGCTACACCTTC.

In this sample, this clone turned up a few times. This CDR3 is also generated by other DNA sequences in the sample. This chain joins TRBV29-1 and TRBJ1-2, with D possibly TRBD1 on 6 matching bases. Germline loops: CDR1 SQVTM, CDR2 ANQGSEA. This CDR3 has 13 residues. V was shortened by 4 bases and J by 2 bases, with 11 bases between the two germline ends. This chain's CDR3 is CSVAQDSNYGYTF. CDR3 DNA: TGCAGCGTTGCCCAGGACAGCAACTATGGCTACACCTTC.

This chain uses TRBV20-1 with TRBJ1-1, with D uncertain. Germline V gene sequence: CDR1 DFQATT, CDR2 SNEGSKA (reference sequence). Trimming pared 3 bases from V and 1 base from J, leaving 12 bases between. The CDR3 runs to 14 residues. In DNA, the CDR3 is TGCAGTGCTAGTTGGGCAGAGACGAACACTGAAGCTTTCTTT. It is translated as CSASWAETNTEAFF.

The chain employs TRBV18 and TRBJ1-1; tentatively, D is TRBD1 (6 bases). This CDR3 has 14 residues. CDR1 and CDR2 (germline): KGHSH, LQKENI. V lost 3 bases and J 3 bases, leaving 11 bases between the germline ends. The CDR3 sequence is CASSPPPGDTEAFF. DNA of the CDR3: TGTGCCAGCTCACCTCCCCCAGGGGACACTGAAGCTTTCTTT. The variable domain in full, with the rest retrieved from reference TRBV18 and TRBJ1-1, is NAGVMQNPRHLVRRRGQEARLRCSPMKGHSHVYWYRQLPEEGLKFMVYLQKENIIDESGMPKERFSAEFPKEGPSILRIQQVVRGDSAAYFCASSPPPGDTEAFFGQGTRLTVV.

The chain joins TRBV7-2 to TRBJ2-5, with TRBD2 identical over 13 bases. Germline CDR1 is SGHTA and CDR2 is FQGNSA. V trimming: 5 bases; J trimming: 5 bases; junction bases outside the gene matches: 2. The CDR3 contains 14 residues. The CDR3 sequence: CASSPGLAGETQYF. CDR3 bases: TGTGCCAGCAGCCCGGGACTAGCGGGGGAGACCCAGTACTTC. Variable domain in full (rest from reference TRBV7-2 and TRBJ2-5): GAGVSQSPSNKVTEKGKDVELRCDPISGHTALYWYRQSLGQGLEFLIYFQGNSAPDKSGLPSDRFSAERTGGSVSTLTIQRTQQEDSAVYLCASSPGLAGETQYFGPGTRLLVL.

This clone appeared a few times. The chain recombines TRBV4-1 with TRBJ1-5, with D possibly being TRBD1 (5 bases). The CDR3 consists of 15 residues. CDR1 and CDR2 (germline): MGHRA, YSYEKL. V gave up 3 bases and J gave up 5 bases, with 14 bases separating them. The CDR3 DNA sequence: TGCGCCAGCAGCCACTCGAGGACACGGGATCAGCCCCAGCATTTT. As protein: CASSHSRTRDQPQHF.

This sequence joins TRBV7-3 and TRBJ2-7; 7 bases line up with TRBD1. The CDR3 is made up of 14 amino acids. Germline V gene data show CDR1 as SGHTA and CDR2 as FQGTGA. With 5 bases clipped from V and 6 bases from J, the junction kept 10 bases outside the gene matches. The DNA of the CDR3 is TGTGCCAGCAGCCCCCGACAGGGTCCGGGCGAGCAGTACTTC. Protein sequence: CASSPRQGPGEQYF.

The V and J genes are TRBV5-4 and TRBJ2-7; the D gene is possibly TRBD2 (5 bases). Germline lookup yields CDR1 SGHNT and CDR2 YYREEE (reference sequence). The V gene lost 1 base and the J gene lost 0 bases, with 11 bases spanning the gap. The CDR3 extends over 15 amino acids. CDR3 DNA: TGTGCCAGCAGCTTGTTCGGCGGGCGCTCCTACGAGCAGTACTTC. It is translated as CASSLFGGRSYEQYF.

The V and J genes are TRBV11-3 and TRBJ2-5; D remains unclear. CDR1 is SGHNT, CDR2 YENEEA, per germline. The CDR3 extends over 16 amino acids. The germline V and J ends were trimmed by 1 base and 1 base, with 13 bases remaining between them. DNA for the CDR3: TGTGCCAGCAGCTTAGTAGTGGGCGCAGTCCAAGAGACCCAGTACTTC. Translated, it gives CASSLVVGAVQETQYF.

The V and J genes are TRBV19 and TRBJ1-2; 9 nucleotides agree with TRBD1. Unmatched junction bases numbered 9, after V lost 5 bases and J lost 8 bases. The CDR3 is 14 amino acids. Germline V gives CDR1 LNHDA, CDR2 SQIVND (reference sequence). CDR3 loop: CASSRGQGSEGYTF. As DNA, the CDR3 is TGTGCCAGTAGTCGGGGACAGGGAAGTGAGGGCTACACCTTC.

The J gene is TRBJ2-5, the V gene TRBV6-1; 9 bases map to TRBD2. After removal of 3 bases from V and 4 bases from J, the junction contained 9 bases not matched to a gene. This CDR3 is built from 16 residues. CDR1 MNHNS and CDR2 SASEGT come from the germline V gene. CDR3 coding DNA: TGTGCCAGCAGTGATGCTTGGCGGGGGGGCGCAGAGACCCAGTACTTC. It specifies CASSDAWRGGAETQYF.

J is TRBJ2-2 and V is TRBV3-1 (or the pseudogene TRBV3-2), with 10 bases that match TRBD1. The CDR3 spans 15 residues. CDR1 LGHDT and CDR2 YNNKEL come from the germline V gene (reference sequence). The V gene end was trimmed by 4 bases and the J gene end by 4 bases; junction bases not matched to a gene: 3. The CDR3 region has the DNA TGTGCCAGCAGCCCCGGACAGGGGGGCACCGGGGAGCTGTTTTTT. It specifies CASSPGQGGTGELFF.

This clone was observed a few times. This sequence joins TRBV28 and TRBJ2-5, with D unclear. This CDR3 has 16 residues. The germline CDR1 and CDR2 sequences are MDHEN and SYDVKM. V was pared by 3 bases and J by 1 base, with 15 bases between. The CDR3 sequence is CASSFVLDVSQETQYF. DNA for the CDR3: TGTGCCAGCAGTTTTGTGCTAGATGTGTCCCAAGAGACCCAGTACTTC.

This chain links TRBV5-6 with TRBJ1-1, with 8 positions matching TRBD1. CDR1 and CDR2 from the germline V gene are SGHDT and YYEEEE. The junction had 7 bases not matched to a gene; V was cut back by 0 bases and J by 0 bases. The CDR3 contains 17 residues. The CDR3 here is CASSLAHWTGMNTEAFF. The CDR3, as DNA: TGTGCCAGCAGCTTGGCCCACTGGACAGGGATGAACACTGAAGCTTTCTTT.

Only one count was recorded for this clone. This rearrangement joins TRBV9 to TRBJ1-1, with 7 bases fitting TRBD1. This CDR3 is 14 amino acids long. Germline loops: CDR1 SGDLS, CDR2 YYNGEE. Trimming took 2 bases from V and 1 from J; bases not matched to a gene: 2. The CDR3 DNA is TGTGCCAGCAGCGTGGGACAGCCGAACACTGAAGCTTTCTTT. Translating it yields CASSVGQPNTEAFF.

The CDR3 here is CASSLMGGEAQYF. As DNA, the CDR3 is TGTGCCAGCAGCCTTATGGGGGGGGAGGCCCAGTACTTC. The chain joins TRBV7-9 to TRBJ2-5; 7 bases match TRBD2. V shed 5 bases, J shed 9 bases, and the junction held 9 bases outside the gene matches. The CDR3 contains 13 residues. The germline V gene has CDR1 SEHNR and CDR2 FQNEAQ (reference sequence). The full variable domain, its missing parts supplied by reference TRBV7-9 and TRBJ2-5, is DTGVSQNPRHKITKRGQNVTFRCDPISEHNRLYWYRQTLGQGPEFLTYFQNEAQLEKSRLLSDRFSAERPKGSFSTLEIQRTEQGDSAMYLCASSLMGGEAQYFGPGTRLLVL.

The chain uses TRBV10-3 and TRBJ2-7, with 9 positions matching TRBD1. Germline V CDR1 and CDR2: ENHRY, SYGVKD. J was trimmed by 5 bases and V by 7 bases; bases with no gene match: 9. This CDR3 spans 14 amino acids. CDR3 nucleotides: TGTGCCATCAAGGACGGGACAGGGAGTCACGAGCAGTACTTC. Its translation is CAIKDGTGSHEQYF.

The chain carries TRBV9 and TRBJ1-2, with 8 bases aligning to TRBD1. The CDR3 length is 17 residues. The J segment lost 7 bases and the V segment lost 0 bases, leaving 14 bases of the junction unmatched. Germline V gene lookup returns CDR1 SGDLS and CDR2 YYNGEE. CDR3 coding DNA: TGTGCCAGCAGCGTAGCTGCAGGGGGCCATCTTTCGGGTGGCTACACCTTC. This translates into CASSVAAGGHLSGGYTF.

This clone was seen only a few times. As DNA, the CDR3 is TGTGCCAGCAGTTACGGGGAGATCAATCAGCCCCAGCATTTT. Translating gives CASSYGEINQPQHF. The rearrangement uses TRBV6-6 and TRBJ1-5; D gene unclear. Per germline, CDR1 MNHNY and CDR2 SVGAGI (reference sequence). The CDR3 covers 14 residues. V lost 2 bases, J lost 3 bases, and 8 bases lay in between.

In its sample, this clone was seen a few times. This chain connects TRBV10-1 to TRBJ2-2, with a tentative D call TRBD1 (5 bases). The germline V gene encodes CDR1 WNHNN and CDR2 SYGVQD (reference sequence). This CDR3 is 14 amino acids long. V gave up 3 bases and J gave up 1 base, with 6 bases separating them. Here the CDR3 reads CASSEGENTGELFF. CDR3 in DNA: TGCGCCAGCAGTGAAGGGGAGAACACCGGGGAGCTGTTTTTT.

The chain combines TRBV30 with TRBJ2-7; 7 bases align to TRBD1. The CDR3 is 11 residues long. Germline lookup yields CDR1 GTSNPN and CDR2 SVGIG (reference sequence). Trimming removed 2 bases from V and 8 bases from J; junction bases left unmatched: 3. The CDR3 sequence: CAWSIQGQQYF. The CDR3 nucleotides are TGTGCCTGGAGTATACAGGGGCAGCAGTACTTC.

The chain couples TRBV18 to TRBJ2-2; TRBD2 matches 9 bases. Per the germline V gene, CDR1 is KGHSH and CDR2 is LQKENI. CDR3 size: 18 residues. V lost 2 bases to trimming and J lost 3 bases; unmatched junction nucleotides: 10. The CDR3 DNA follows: TGTGCCAGCTCACCATTATCCCTAGCGGGGTTGGACACCGGGGAGCTGTTTTTT. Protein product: CASSPLSLAGLDTGELFF.

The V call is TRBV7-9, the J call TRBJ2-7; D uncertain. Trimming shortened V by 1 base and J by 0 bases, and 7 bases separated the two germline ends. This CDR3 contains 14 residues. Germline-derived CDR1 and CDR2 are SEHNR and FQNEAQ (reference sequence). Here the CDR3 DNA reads TGTGCCAGCAGCTTAGAGATAGCCTCCTACGAGCAGTACTTC. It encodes CASSLEIASYEQYF.

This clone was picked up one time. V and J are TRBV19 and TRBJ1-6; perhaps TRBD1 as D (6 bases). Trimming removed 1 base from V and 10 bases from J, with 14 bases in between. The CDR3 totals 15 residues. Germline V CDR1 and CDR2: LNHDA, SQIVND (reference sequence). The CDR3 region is CASSIVGQGSSPLHF. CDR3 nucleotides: TGTGCCAGTAGTATAGTCGGCCAGGGGAGCTCACCCCTCCACTTT. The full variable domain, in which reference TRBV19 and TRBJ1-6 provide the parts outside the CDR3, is DGGITQSPKYLFRKEGQNVTLSCEQNLNHDAMYWYRQDPGQGLRLIYYSQIVNDFQKGDIAEGYSVSREKKESFPLTVTSAQKNPTAFYLCASSIVGQGSSPLHFGNGTRLTVT.

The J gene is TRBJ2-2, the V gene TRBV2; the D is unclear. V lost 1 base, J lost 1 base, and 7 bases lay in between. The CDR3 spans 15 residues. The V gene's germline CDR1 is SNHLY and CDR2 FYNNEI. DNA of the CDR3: TGTGCCAGCAGTGAAGGAGATCTGAACACCGGGGAGCTGTTTTTT. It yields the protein CASSEGDLNTGELFF.

CDR3 loop: CASSDRGGGNQPQHF. The CDR3 region has the DNA TGTGCCAGCAGTGACCGAGGGGGGGGCAATCAGCCCCAGCATTTT. The J gene is TRBJ1-5, the V gene TRBV28, with D maybe TRBD1 (6 bases). Trimming took off 5 bases at V and 2 bases at J, with 13 bases between the two ends. CDR3 length equals 15 residues. Germline V gene sequence: CDR1 MDHEN, CDR2 SYDVKM.